This TCR beta chain was captured by sequencing in a study of shared clonotypes between healthy human individuals. TCRdb's table, derived via immunoSEQ multiplex PCR, lists solely in-frame clones and lacks some. The sample consists of 950,000 to 1,100,000 clones, approximately 72% of them appearing once. Whole-study results and caveats: Non-shared clonotypes showed lower generation probabilities than clonotypes common to all four donors.

Germline V gene data show CDR1 as SNHLY and CDR2 as FYNNEI. The V and J ends lost 5 bases and 15 bases, in that order; junction bases with no gene match: 9. This CDR3 comprises 13 residues. To note about this clone: What it recognizes is unknown.

Sequencing input: memory CD4+ T cells sorted from blood. Subset reported: CD45RA-negative fraction. This sequence joins TRBV2 and TRBJ2-1; the match to TRBD2 covers 11 bases. The TCR was taken from a man aged 18 to 29 in good health. CDR3 bases: TGTGCCAGCAGTAGAACACTAGCGGGAGTTGCGTTCTTC. It yields the protein CASSRTLAGVAFF.